These T cell receptor beta chains were read from a single sample in a study of blood T cell repertoires in COVID-19. Using immunoSEQ multiplex PCR, the repertoire was profiled, and TCRdb retains in-frame clones only, with some absent. The table shows 200,000 to 300,000 clones, with nearly 90% occurring only once. Sample: peripheral blood. The receptor source for this set is a man between 18 and 35 years old with active or convalescent COVID-19. Each CDR3 is given with its conserved first and last residue. The D gene is left open where the match is weak. Part of the rows lack a size; the others show once, few, many or a class for expanded clones.

j_call: TRBJ2-1; d_call: TRBD2; v_call: TRBV27; clone_size: -; cdr3_nt: TGTGCCAGCAGTTTAACCCAGACTAGCGGGAGGGCCCCCTACAATGAGCAGTTCTTC; cdr3_aa: CASSLTQTSGRAPYNEQFF
j_call: TRBJ2-1; d_call: TRBD2; v_call: TRBV5-6; clone_size: -; cdr3_nt: TGTGCCAGCAGCCCCCGGGGACTAGCGGGGGGGGCCCTTGAGCAGTTCTTC; cdr3_aa: CASSPRGLAGGALEQFF
j_call: TRBJ2-1; d_call: -; v_call: TRBV7-8; clone_size: -; cdr3_nt: TGTGCCAGCAGCTTAGTGAGTCCGAGCTCCTACAATGAGCAGTTCTTC; cdr3_aa: CASSLVSPSSYNEQFF
j_call: TRBJ2-6; d_call: -; v_call: TRBV7-3; clone_size: few; cdr3_nt: TGTGCCAGCAGCGAAGGAGCAGGGTTTGCTGGGGCCAACGTCCTGACTTTC; cdr3_aa: CASSEGAGFAGANVLTF
j_call: TRBJ2-3; d_call: TRBD2; v_call: TRBV6-2/TRBV6-3; clone_size: -; cdr3_nt: TGTGCCAGCAGTTACCCAACTCATGGACTAGCGGGGAGAGGAGATACGCAGTATTTT; cdr3_aa: CASSYPTHGLAGRGDTQYF
j_call: TRBJ2-7; d_call: -; v_call: TRBV27; clone_size: -; cdr3_nt: TGTGCCAGCAGTTTGTCCAGGGGGGCCTACGAGCAGTACTTC; cdr3_aa: CASSLSRGAYEQYF
j_call: TRBJ2-2; d_call: TRBD2; v_call: TRBV19; clone_size: -; cdr3_nt: TGTGCCAGTAGTATTTCTGGCGGGGGCGGGGAGCTGTTTTTT; cdr3_aa: CASSISGGGGELFF
j_call: TRBJ2-5; d_call: TRBD2; v_call: TRBV5-1; clone_size: -; cdr3_nt: TGCGCCAGCACCCCCCGGGGGGTAGTTGGGGAGACCCAGTACTTC; cdr3_aa: CASTPRGVVGETQYF
j_call: TRBJ1-5; d_call: -; v_call: TRBV6-2/TRBV6-3; clone_size: -; cdr3_nt: TGTGCCAGCAGTTACGGCGGTAGCAATCAGCCCCAGCATTTT; cdr3_aa: CASSYGGSNQPQHF
j_call: TRBJ2-5; d_call: TRBD2; v_call: TRBV5-4; clone_size: -; cdr3_nt: TGTGCCAGCAGCTCTAGTGGAGGACTAGCGGGGGGGCCTGGAGAGACCCAGTACTTC; cdr3_aa: CASSSSGGLAGGPGETQYF
j_call: TRBJ2-1; d_call: TRBD2; v_call: TRBV5-1; clone_size: -; cdr3_nt: TGCGCCAGCAGCGCCGGGACTAGCGGGGCGCAAGAGCAGTTCTTC; cdr3_aa: CASSAGTSGAQEQFF
j_call: TRBJ2-3; d_call: -; v_call: TRBV7-3; clone_size: once; cdr3_nt: TGTGCCAGCAGCTTATTTCTTGCGGCCACAGATACGCAGTATTTT; cdr3_aa: CASSLFLAATDTQYF
j_call: TRBJ1-2; d_call: TRBD1; v_call: TRBV19; clone_size: -; cdr3_nt: TGTGCCAGTAGTGCGTGGACAGGAAGAACAGTCTATGGCTACACCTTC; cdr3_aa: CASSAWTGRTVYGYTF
j_call: TRBJ1-6; d_call: TRBD1; v_call: TRBV5-1; clone_size: few; cdr3_nt: TGCGCCAGCAGCTCCACAGGGGGAAATAATTCACCCCTCCACTTT; cdr3_aa: CASSSTGGNNSPLHF
j_call: TRBJ1-2; d_call: -; v_call: TRBV6-5; clone_size: few; cdr3_nt: TGTGCCAGCAGCTCTTCGCCAGCCGGGTACTATGGCTACACCTTC; cdr3_aa: CASSSSPAGYYGYTF
j_call: TRBJ2-3; d_call: TRBD2; v_call: TRBV19; clone_size: once; cdr3_nt: TGTGCCAGTAGTATCTCGCGGGAGGGTCCGCTTACAGATACGCAGTATTTT; cdr3_aa: CASSISREGPLTDTQYF
j_call: TRBJ2-5; d_call: TRBD2; v_call: TRBV5-1; clone_size: -; cdr3_nt: TGCGCCAGCAGCTTGGCAAGCGGGGGGGCCGAGACCCAGTACTTC; cdr3_aa: CASSLASGGAETQYF
j_call: TRBJ2-2; d_call: TRBD1; v_call: TRBV19; clone_size: -; cdr3_nt: TGTGCCAGTAGTATAGAGGACAGGGGGAACGGGGAGCTGTTTTTT; cdr3_aa: CASSIEDRGNGELFF
j_call: TRBJ2-1; d_call: TRBD2; v_call: TRBV4-1; clone_size: -; cdr3_nt: TGCGCCAGCAGCCGCCCTCCAGGCGGGAGTGAGTTCTTC; cdr3_aa: CASSRPPGGSEFF
j_call: TRBJ2-7; d_call: -; v_call: TRBV7-9; clone_size: -; cdr3_nt: TGTGCCAGCAGCCCACCACAGGCCCTCTACGAGCAGTACTTC; cdr3_aa: CASSPPQALYEQYF
j_call: TRBJ2-7; d_call: TRBD1; v_call: TRBV15; clone_size: -; cdr3_nt: TGTGCCACCAGCAGAGATCAACAGGGGGCTGACTACGAGCAGTACTTC; cdr3_aa: CATSRDQQGADYEQYF
j_call: TRBJ1-6; d_call: -; v_call: TRBV30; clone_size: -; cdr3_nt: TGTGCCTGGAGATCGGAGGGGCATTCACCCCTCCACTTT; cdr3_aa: CAWRSEGHSPLHF
j_call: TRBJ2-2; d_call: -; v_call: TRBV7-2; clone_size: -; cdr3_nt: TGTGCCAGCAGCTTACAGAGCCCACGACAGTCCGGGGAGCTGTTTTTT; cdr3_aa: CASSLQSPRQSGELFF
j_call: TRBJ1-5; d_call: -; v_call: TRBV28; clone_size: -; cdr3_nt: TGTGCCAGCAGTTTTGGGGGGGCCCAGCATTTT; cdr3_aa: CASSFGGAQHF
j_call: TRBJ1-1; d_call: -; v_call: TRBV19; clone_size: -; cdr3_nt: TGTGCCAGTAGTATAGATCTATATTGGACTGAAGCTTTCTTT; cdr3_aa: CASSIDLYWTEAFF
j_call: TRBJ2-5; d_call: TRBD2; v_call: TRBV7-2; clone_size: -; cdr3_nt: TGTGCCAGCAGCTTAGCGGGGACTAGCGGCCAAGAGACCCAGTACTTC; cdr3_aa: CASSLAGTSGQETQYF
j_call: TRBJ1-6; d_call: TRBD1; v_call: TRBV3-1/TRBV3-2; clone_size: -; cdr3_nt: TGTGCCAGCAGCCCCGAGAGGGGGCGCGGTAATTCACCCCTCCACTTT; cdr3_aa: CASSPERGRGNSPLHF
j_call: TRBJ1-2; d_call: -; v_call: TRBV9; clone_size: -; cdr3_nt: TGTGCCAGCAGCGTGAGCGGGGGTGCTCCGGGGGGCTACACCTTC; cdr3_aa: CASSVSGGAPGGYTF
j_call: TRBJ2-1; d_call: TRBD1; v_call: TRBV11-2; clone_size: -; cdr3_nt: TGTGCCAGCAGCCTACGACAGGGTGGTCGAGTCAGGGAGCAGTTCTTC; cdr3_aa: CASSLRQGGRVREQFF
j_call: TRBJ2-1; d_call: -; v_call: TRBV3-1/TRBV3-2; clone_size: -; cdr3_nt: TGTGCCAGCAGCCAAGAAGTGACAGGTCTCTACAATGAGCAGTTCTTC; cdr3_aa: CASSQEVTGLYNEQFF
j_call: TRBJ1-2; d_call: -; v_call: TRBV19; clone_size: -; cdr3_nt: TGTGCCAGTAGTGGATTTTCAGGGGTCGGTGGCTACACCTTC; cdr3_aa: CASSGFSGVGGYTF
j_call: TRBJ2-7; d_call: -; v_call: TRBV6-6; clone_size: -; cdr3_nt: TGTGCCAGCAGGTATGACAGGTACGAGCAGTACTTC; cdr3_aa: CASRYDRYEQYF
j_call: TRBJ1-2; d_call: TRBD1; v_call: TRBV27; clone_size: -; cdr3_nt: TGTGCCAGCAGTTTAAGTCAGGGGGCGCTGAGCTATGGCTACACCTTC; cdr3_aa: CASSLSQGALSYGYTF
j_call: TRBJ1-6; d_call: -; v_call: TRBV2; clone_size: -; cdr3_nt: TGTGCCAGCAGTGAAAGTGTTGGCAGCTCCTATAATTCACCCCTCCACTTT; cdr3_aa: CASSESVGSSYNSPLHF
j_call: TRBJ1-6; d_call: -; v_call: TRBV5-8; clone_size: -; cdr3_nt: TGTGCCAGCGGACTTGAGTTGGCACCTTCACCCCTCCACTTT; cdr3_aa: CASGLELAPSPLHF
j_call: TRBJ2-1; d_call: -; v_call: TRBV9; clone_size: -; cdr3_nt: TGTGCCAGCAGCGTAGGGCTCACCTACAATGAGCAGTTCTTC; cdr3_aa: CASSVGLTYNEQFF
j_call: TRBJ1-4; d_call: TRBD1; v_call: TRBV5-1; clone_size: -; cdr3_nt: TGCGCCAGCAGCTTGGGGACAGGCGATGAAAAACTGTTTTTT; cdr3_aa: CASSLGTGDEKLFF
j_call: TRBJ1-1; d_call: -; v_call: TRBV1; clone_size: -; cdr3_nt: TGCACCAGCAGCCAAGCCCCCGAACGGGGCACTGAAGCTTTCTTT; cdr3_aa: CTSSQAPERGTEAFF